This paragraph covers one T cell receptor (beta chain) sequence. Its antigen remains unidentified. This entry comes from a study of cytomegalovirus exposure and HLA in healthy donors. Study-wide findings and caveats: TCR beta V segments were, for the most part, productive about 87% or about 30% of the time in an earlier analysis.

The length of the CDR3 is 14 residues. Per germline, CDR1 SGHDN and CDR2 FVKESK. V was pared by 4 bases and J by 7 bases, with 11 bases between. Primers for the PCR totalled 60 Vbeta and 13 Jbeta. Clones were sequenced by immunoSEQ multiplex PCR, and TCRdb holds only the in-frame ones, with some missing. This sample has about 110,000 clones; approximately 80% occur once, and the top ten carry 5.2%. The source material was PBMCs. The V and J genes are TRBV14 and TRBJ1-6; no reliable D call. The sequence derives from a female donor in good health and CMV-seropositive. CDR3 protein: CASSRETFNSPLHF. DNA for the CDR3: TGTGCCAGCAGCCGGGAGACTTTCAATTCACCCCTCCACTTT.